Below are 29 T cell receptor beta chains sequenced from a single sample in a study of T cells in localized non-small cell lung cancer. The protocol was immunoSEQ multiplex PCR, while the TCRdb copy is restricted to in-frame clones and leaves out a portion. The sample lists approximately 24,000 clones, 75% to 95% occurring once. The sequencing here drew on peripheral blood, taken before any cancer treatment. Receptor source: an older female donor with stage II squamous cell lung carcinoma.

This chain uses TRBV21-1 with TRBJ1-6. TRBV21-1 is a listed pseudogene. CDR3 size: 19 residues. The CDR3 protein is CASSPRWGGSRDYNSPLHF. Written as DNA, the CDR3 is TGTGCCAGCAGCCCTCGGTGGGGGGGGTCGAGGGATTATAATTCACCCCTCCACTTT.

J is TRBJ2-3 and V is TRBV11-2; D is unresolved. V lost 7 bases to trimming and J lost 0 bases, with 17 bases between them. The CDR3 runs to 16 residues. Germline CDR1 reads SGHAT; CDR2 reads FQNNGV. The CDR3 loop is CASTAPKATSTDTQYF. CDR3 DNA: TGTGCCAGCACCGCACCAAAGGCCACTAGCACAGATACGCAGTATTTT.

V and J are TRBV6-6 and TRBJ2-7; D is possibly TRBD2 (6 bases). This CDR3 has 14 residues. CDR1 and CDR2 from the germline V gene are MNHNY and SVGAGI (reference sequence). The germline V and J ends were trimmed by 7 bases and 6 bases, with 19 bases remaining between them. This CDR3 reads CASIAPGLIGEQYF. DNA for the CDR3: TGTGCCAGCATCGCCCCGGGACTCATCGGCGAGCAGTACTTC.

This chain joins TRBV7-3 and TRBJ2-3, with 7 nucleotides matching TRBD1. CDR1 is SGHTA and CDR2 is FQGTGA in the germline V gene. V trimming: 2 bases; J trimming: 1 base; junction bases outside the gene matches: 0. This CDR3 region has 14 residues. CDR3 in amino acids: CASSLDRGTDTQYF. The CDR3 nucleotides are TGTGCCAGCAGCTTAGACAGGGGCACAGATACGCAGTATTTT.

CDR3: CASSEFSLTSRGETQYF. The DNA for the CDR3 is TGTGCCAGCAGTGAATTCTCTTTGACTAGCAGGGGGGAGACCCAGTACTTC. The V call is TRBV2, the J call TRBJ2-5; either TRBD1 or TRBD2 may supply D (7 bases each). Between the trimmed V and J ends, which lost 2 bases and 5 bases, there was a span of 21 bases. This CDR3 contains 17 residues. Germline V lookup: CDR1 SNHLY, CDR2 FYNNEI.

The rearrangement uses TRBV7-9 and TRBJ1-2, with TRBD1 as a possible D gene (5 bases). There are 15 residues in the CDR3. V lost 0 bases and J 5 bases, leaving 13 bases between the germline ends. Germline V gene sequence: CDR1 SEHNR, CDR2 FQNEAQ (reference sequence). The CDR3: CASSLAGPGRYGYTF. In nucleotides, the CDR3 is TGTGCCAGCAGCTTAGCCGGACCGGGGCGGTATGGCTACACCTTC.

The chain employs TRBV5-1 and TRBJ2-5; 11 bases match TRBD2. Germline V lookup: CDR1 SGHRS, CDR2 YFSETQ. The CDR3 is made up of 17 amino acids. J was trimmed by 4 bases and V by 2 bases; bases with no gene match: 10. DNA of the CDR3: TGCGCCAGCAGCTTTGGGTTAGCGGGAGGGCCCGCAGAGACCCAGTACTTC. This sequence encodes CASSFGLAGGPAETQYF.

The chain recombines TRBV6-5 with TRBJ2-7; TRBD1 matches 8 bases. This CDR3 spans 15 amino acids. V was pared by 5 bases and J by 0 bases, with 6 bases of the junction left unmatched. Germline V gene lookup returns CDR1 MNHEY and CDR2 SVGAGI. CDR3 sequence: CASSPGDRSSYEQYF. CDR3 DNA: TGTGCCAGCAGTCCCGGGGACAGGAGCTCCTACGAGCAGTACTTC.

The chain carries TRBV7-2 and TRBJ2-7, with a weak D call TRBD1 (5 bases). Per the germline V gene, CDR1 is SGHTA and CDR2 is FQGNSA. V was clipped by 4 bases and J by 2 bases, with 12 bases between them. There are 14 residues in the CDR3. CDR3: CASSSVGPTYEQYF. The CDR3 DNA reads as TGTGCCAGCAGCTCGGTGGGGCCAACCTACGAGCAGTACTTC.

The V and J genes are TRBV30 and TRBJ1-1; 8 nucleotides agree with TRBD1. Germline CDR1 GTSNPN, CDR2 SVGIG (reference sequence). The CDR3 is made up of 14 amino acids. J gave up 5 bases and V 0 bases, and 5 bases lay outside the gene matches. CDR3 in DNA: TGTGCCTGGAGTGTACGCAGGGGGCCAACTGAAGCTTTCTTT. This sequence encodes CAWSVRRGPTEAFF.

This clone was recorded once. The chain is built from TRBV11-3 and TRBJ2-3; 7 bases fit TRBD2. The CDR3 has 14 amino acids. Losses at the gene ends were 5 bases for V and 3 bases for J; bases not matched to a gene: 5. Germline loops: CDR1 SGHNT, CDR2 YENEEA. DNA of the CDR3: TGTGCCAGCAGCCGGGACTACGTAACAGATACGCAGTATTTT. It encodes CASSRDYVTDTQYF.

As DNA, the CDR3 is TGTGCCAGTAGTCCTCTTGAGGGGGCGGGAATTAGCTACACCTTC. It yields the protein CASSPLEGAGISYTF. V and J are TRBV19 and TRBJ1-2; TRBD1 matches 7 bases. The CDR3 sequence is 15 residues long. CDR1 is LNHDA, CDR2 SQIVND, per germline (reference sequence). Losses at the gene ends were 5 bases for V and 9 bases for J; bases not matched to a gene: 15.

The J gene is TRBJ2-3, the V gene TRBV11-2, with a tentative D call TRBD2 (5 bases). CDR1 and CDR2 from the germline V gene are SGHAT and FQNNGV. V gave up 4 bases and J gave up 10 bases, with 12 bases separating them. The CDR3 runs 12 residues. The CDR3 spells CASSSGPAAQYF. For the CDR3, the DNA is TGTGCCAGCAGCTCCGGTCCAGCGGCGCAGTATTTT.

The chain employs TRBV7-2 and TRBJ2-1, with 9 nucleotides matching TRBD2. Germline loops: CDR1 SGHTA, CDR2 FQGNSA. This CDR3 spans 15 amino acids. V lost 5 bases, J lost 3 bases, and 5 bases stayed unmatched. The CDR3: CASSLLSGGYNEQFF. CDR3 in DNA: TGTGCCAGCAGCCTTCTTAGCGGGGGCTACAATGAGCAGTTCTTC.

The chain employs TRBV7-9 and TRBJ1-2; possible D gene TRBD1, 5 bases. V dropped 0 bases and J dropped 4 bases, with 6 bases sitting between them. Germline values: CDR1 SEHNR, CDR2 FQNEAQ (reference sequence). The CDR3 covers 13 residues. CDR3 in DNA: TGTGCCAGCAGCTTAGCAGGGACCTATGGCTACACCTTC. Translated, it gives CASSLAGTYGYTF.

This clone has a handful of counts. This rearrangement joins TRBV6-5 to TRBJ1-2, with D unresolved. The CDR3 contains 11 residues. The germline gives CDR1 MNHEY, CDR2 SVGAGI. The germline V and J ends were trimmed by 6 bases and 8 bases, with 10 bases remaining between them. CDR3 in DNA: TGTGCCAGCAGCCCCCTCGGGGGCTACACCTTC. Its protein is CASSPLGGYTF.

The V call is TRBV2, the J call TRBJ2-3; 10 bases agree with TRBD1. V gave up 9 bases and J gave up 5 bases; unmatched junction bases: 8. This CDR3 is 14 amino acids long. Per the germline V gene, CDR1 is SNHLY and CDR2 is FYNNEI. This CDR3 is CASGDRGRIDTQYF. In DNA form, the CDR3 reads TGTGCCAGTGGGGACAGGGGACGCATAGATACGCAGTATTTT.

The CDR3 bases are TGTGCCAGCAGTGAATTTACAGGGGAAGAGACCCAGTACTTC. It yields the protein CASSEFTGEETQYF. The chain has TRBV25-1 and TRBJ2-5, with TRBD1 matching 7 bases. This CDR3 contains 14 residues. Germline CDR1 is MGHDK and CDR2 is SYGVNS. V lost 1 base and J lost 3; bases outside the gene matches: 2.

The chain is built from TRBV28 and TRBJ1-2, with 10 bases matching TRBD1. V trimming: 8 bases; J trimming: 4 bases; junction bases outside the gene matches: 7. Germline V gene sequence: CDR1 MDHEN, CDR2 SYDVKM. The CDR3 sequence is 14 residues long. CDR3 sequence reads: CASETGGAPYGYTF. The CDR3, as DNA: TGTGCCAGCGAGACAGGGGGCGCCCCCTATGGCTACACCTTC.

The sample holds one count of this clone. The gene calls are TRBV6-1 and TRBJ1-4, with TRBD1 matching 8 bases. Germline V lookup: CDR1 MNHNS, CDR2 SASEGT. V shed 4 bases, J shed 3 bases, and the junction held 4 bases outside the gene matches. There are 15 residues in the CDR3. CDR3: CASSVDRGPNEKLFF. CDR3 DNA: TGTGCCAGCAGTGTAGACAGGGGCCCTAATGAAAAACTGTTTTTT.

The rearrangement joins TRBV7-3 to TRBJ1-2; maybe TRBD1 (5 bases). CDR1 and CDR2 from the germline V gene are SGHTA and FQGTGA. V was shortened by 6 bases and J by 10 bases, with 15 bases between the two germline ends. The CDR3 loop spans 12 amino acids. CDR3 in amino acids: CASRAGTAIYTF. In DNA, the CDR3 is TGTGCCAGCAGGGCCGGGACTGCAATCTACACCTTC.

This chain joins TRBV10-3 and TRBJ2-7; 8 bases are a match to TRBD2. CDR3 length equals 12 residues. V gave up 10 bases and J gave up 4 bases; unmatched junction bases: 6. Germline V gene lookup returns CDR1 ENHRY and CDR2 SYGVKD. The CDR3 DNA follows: TGTGCCACCGGGACTAGTGGGTACGAGCAGTACTTC. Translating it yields CATGTSGYEQYF.

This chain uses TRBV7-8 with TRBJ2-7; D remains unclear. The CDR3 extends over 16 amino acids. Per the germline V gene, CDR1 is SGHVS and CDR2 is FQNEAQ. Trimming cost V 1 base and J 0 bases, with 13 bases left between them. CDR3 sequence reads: CASSLELGTSSYEQYF. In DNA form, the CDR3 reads TGTGCCAGCAGCTTAGAGTTGGGCACGAGCTCCTACGAGCAGTACTTC.

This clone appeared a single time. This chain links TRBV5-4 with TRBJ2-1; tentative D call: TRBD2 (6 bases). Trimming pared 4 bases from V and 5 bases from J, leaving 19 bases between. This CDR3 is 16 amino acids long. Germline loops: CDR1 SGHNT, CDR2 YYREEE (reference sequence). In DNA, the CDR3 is TGTGCCAGCAGCCCCCCCGGGACTCCCTTCCACAATGAGCAGTTCTTC. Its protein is CASSPPGTPFHNEQFF.

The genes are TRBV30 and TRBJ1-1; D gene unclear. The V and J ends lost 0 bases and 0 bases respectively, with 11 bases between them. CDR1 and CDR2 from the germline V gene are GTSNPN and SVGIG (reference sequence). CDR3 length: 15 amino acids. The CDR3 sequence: CAWSVLGSMNTEAFF. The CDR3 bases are TGTGCCTGGAGTGTCCTCGGGAGCATGAACACTGAAGCTTTCTTT.

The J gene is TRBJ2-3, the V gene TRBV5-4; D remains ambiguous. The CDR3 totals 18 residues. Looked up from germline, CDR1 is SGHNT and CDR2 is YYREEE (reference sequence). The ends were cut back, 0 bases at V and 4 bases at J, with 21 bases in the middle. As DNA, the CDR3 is TGTGCCAGCAGCTTGGGGGCCCGGATGGGGAATGCGGCAGATACGCAGTATTTT. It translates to CASSLGARMGNAADTQYF.

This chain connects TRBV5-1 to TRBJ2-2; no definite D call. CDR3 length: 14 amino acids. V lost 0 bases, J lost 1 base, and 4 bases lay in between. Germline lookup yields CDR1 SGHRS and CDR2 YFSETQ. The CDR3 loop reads CASSLALNTGELFF. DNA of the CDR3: TGCGCCAGCAGCTTGGCCTTGAACACCGGGGAGCTGTTTTTT.

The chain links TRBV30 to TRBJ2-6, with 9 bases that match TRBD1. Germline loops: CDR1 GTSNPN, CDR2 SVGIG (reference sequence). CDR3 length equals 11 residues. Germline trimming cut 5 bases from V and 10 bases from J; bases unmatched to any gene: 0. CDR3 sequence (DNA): TGTGCCTGGGACAGGGGGAACGTCCTGACTTTC. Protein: CAWDRGNVLTF.

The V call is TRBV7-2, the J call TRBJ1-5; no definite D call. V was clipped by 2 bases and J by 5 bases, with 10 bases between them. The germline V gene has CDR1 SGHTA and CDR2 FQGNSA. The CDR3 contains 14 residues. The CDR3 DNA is TGTGCCAGCAGCTTAAATGCAGGTTATCAGCCCCAGCATTTT. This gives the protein CASSLNAGYQPQHF.